One and the same sample provided the 11 T cell receptor beta chains below, sequenced in a study of human T cells and chemical hapten exposure. TCRdb independently ran MiXCR on the RACE reads; one entry per CDR3 protein. The sample has 200,000 to 300,000 distinct CDR3 sequences, approximately 8.6% seen once. This sample's time point: pre-sensitization, week 0. Treatment denoted: therapeutic diphenylcyclopropenone sensitization with weekly scalp DPC. The source was whole blood, collected in connection with sensitization to the hapten diphenylcyclopropenone (DPC). Receptors originate from a woman in her forties with alopecia areata. Some clones in this sample may be carry-over from other donors' samples.

This clonotype has a count of ten or more. This rearrangement joins TRBV9 to TRBJ2-1; 9 bases line up with TRBD2. Germline-derived CDR1 and CDR2 are SGDLS and YYNGEE. CDR3 size: 18 residues. Losses at the gene ends were 1 base for V and 0 bases for J; bases not matched to a gene: 8. The CDR3 reads CASSVTPLAGSSYNEQFF. The CDR3 DNA follows: TGTGCCAGCAGCGTAACGCCTCTAGCGGGGAGCTCCTACAATGAGCAGTTCTTC.

This clonotype was detected only a few times. The V gene is TRBV29-1, the J gene TRBJ2-1; TRBD2 might be the D (6 bases). CDR1 is SQVTM and CDR2 is ANQGSEA in the germline V gene. The germline V and J ends were trimmed by 3 bases and 1 base, with 19 bases remaining between them. The CDR3 runs 17 residues. The CDR3 region has the DNA TGCAGCGTTGATCGGAGTGCGGGGTACAGGTCCTACAATGAGCAGTTCTTC. It is translated as CSVDRSAGYRSYNEQFF.

The table lists this clonotype with a few counts. The J gene is TRBJ2-1, the V gene TRBV9, with TRBD2 as a possible D gene (5 bases). CDR1 and CDR2 (germline): SGDLS, YYNGEE. The CDR3 is made up of 17 amino acids. V was pared by 0 bases and J by 0 bases, with 13 bases between. The CDR3: CASSVGVGASSYNEQFF. In nucleotides, the CDR3 is TGTGCCAGCAGCGTAGGCGTGGGAGCAAGCTCCTACAATGAGCAGTTCTTC.

This clonotype was observed at least ten times. This chain connects TRBV18 to TRBJ2-5, with D unclear. This CDR3 comprises 13 residues. Germline V gene lookup returns CDR1 KGHSH and CDR2 LQKENI. V was clipped by 6 bases and J by 1 base, with 9 bases between them. The CDR3 region has the DNA TGTGCCAGCTCGCTCCGCACCCAAGAGACCCAGTACTTC. Its translation: CASSLRTQETQYF.

At least ten counts were recorded for this clonotype. The chain recombines TRBV6-2 or TRBV6-3 with TRBJ2-3, with D perhaps being TRBD1 or TRBD2 (6 bases each). The V and J ends lost 6 bases and 0 bases respectively, with 13 bases between them. The CDR3 has 15 amino acids. Germline V gives CDR1 MNHEY, CDR2 SVGEGT. This chain's CDR3 is CASSSTGTSTDTQYF. CDR3 DNA sequence: TGTGCCAGCAGCAGTACAGGGACTAGCACAGATACGCAGTATTTT.

The chain couples TRBV6-6 to TRBJ2-2; D gene uncertain. Germline V gene lookup returns CDR1 MNHNY and CDR2 SVGAGI (reference sequence). Trimming cost V 7 bases and J 5 bases, with 8 bases left between them. This CDR3 spans 12 amino acids. The CDR3 loop is CASNKRTGELFF. In nucleotides, the CDR3 is TGTGCCAGCAATAAGAGGACCGGGGAGCTGTTTTTT.

This clonotype was seen a few times. The V gene is TRBV7-8, the J gene TRBJ1-1; TRBD1 aligns across 7 bases. This CDR3 is built from 16 residues. From germline, CDR1 is SGHVS and CDR2 FQNEAQ. V lost 0 bases to trimming and J lost 2 bases; unmatched junction nucleotides: 6. CDR3 coding DNA: TGTGCCAGCAGCTTAGCAGGGGGCGGCCGAAACACTGAAGCTTTCTTT. Protein product: CASSLAGGGRNTEAFF.

The V call is TRBV7-2, the J call TRBJ1-3; D call uncertain. V lost 4 bases to trimming and J lost 0 bases, with 7 bases between them. Germline CDR1 SGHTA, CDR2 FQGNSA. This CDR3 is built from 14 residues. For the CDR3, the DNA is TGTGCCAGCAGCTCCGGGAACTCTGGAAACACCATATATTTT. The encoded protein is CASSSGNSGNTIYF.

V is TRBV20-1 and J is TRBJ2-7, with unresolved D. The CDR3 length is 12 residues. CDR1 and CDR2 (germline): DFQATT, SNEGSKA (reference sequence). V was trimmed by 4 bases and J by 4 bases, leaving 11 bases between them. The CDR3: CSATDAVYEQYF. Here the CDR3 DNA reads TGCAGTGCTACCGACGCTGTTTACGAGCAGTACTTC.

This clonotype was recorded at least ten times. This sequence joins TRBV27 and TRBJ1-4, with 8 bases aligning to TRBD1. Unmatched junction bases numbered 6, after V lost 5 bases and J lost 4 bases. The CDR3 sequence is 15 residues long. Per germline, CDR1 MNHEY and CDR2 SMNVEV (reference sequence). Here the CDR3 reads CASSPRQGNNEKLFF. The DNA of the CDR3 is TGTGCCAGCAGTCCTCGACAGGGGAATAATGAAAAACTGTTTTTT.

This clonotype was counted between two and nine times. This rearrangement joins TRBV6-2 or TRBV6-3 to TRBJ2-2; TRBD2 matches 8 bases. This CDR3 has 14 amino acids. The V gene's germline CDR1 is MNHEY and CDR2 SVGEGT. V was pared by 5 bases and J by 7 bases, with 6 bases of the junction left unmatched. DNA of the CDR3: TGTGCCAGCAGTCAGGGACTAGAAAGCGGGGAGCTGTTTTTT. The encoded protein is CASSQGLESGELFF.